Sequencing of this TCR beta chain was carried out in a study of blood T cell repertoires in COVID-19. The wider study: Acute and convalescent COVID-19 specimens originated in the United States, Italy and Spain. PBMCs, B-cell-depleted T cells, or T cells were the source of the cDNA or gDNA that made up the material.

Original analysis: Amplification of reference gene primers was used by the study to estimate nucleated cell counts. Method: immunoSEQ multiplex PCR; TCRdb's copy keeps in-frame clones and lacks some. That table furnishes V, J and clone size, whereas the DNA furnished D and trimming. The repertoire holds 40,000 to 50,000 clones, with 70% to 90% as singletons. The germline CDR1 and CDR2 sequences are KGHSH and LQKENI. The CDR3 consists of 15 residues. J was trimmed by 3 bases and V by 1 base; bases with no gene match: 1. The clonotype originates from a human donor in a cohort sampled during active COVID-19. The donor label of this sample is uncertain. Sequenced sample: peripheral blood. The rearrangement joins TRBV18 to TRBJ2-2, with TRBD1 matching 8 bases. This chain's CDR3 is CASSPRTGYTGELFF. The CDR3 coding sequence is TGTGCCAGCTCACCACGGACAGGGTACACCGGGGAGCTGTTTTTT.